A selection of T cell receptor beta chains follows, all from one sample in a study of blood T cell repertoires in COVID-19. The repertoire was sequenced with immunoSEQ multiplex PCR; TCRdb's copy has only in-frame clones and lacks some. The sample holds 120,000 or so clones; approximately 74% are singletons and the top ten take roughly 5.5%. Input material: peripheral blood. The receptors derive from a man aged 55 to 70 with acute or convalescent COVID-19. The CDR3 runs from the conserved cysteine through the conserved F or W. A D gene is named only where the DNA matches it firmly. Clone sizes are given selectively: once, few, many, or a class where the clone is expanded.

v_gene	d_gene	abundance	j_gene	CDR3aa	CDR3nt
TRBV3-1/TRBV3-2	-	-	TRBJ1-2	CASHSRERDGYTF	TGTGCCAGCCACTCCCGGGAGAGGGATGGCTACACCTTC
TRBV6-5	TRBD1	-	TRBJ1-1	CASDRGTEAFF	TGTGCCAGCGACAGGGGAACTGAAGCTTTCTTT
TRBV10-3	TRBD1	-	TRBJ1-1	CAISGTGDDTEAFF	TGTGCCATCAGTGGAACAGGGGATGACACTGAAGCTTTCTTT
TRBV28	-	-	TRBJ1-1	CASSTTQMNTEAFF	TGTGCCAGCAGTACAACCCAGATGAACACTGAAGCTTTCTTT
TRBV11-2	TRBD1	-	TRBJ1-2	CASSLVGTGDSF	TGTGCCAGCAGCTTAGTAGGGACAGGTGACTCTTTC
TRBV4-1	TRBD2	few	TRBJ2-3	CASSQDRELAGGTPDTQYF	TGCGCCAGCAGCCAAGATCGAGAACTAGCGGGGGGTACCCCAGATACGCAGTATTTT
TRBV5-1	TRBD1	-	TRBJ2-5	CASSPSSGGGETQYF	TGCGCCAGCAGCCCGTCCTCAGGGGGCGGGGAGACCCAGTACTTC
TRBV12-5	TRBD2	few	TRBJ2-3	CASGSLAGVAHTQYF	TGTGCTAGTGGGTCTCTAGCGGGGGTTGCCCATACGCAGTATTTT
TRBV2	TRBD1	-	TRBJ2-1	CASSAIGTESNEQFF	TGTGCCAGCAGTGCTATAGGGACAGAGTCCAATGAGCAGTTCTTC
TRBV11-2	-	-	TRBJ1-4	CASSLGRHKLFF	TGTGCCAGCAGCTTAGGGCGGCATAAACTGTTTTTT
TRBV6-6	TRBD1	-	TRBJ1-2	CASSYGQGADGYTF	TGTGCCAGCAGTTACGGGCAGGGGGCTGATGGCTACACCTTC
TRBV9	-	-	TRBJ2-4	CASSVGERAKNIQYF	TGTGCCAGCAGCGTAGGGGAGCGAGCCAAAAACATTCAGTACTTC
TRBV21-1	-	-	TRBJ1-6	CASSKDFFGSNSPLHF	TGTGCCAGCAGCAAAGACTTCTTCGGTTCAAATTCACCCCTCCACTTT
TRBV11-3	TRBD1	-	TRBJ2-1	CASSSTGQGYNEQFF	TGTGCCAGCAGCTCTACGGGACAGGGCTACAATGAGCAGTTCTTC
TRBV6-2/TRBV6-3	-	-	TRBJ2-1	CASSLRGRSFNNEQFF	TGTGCCAGCAGTTTACGGGGGAGGAGTTTCAACAATGAGCAGTTCTTC
TRBV29-1	-	once	TRBJ2-7	CSVGQGNEQYF	TGCAGCGTTGGGCAGGGTAACGAGCAGTACTTC
TRBV24-1	TRBD2	-	TRBJ2-1	CATSEGTSGTSENEQFF	TGTGCCACCAGTGAAGGGACTAGCGGGACGTCGGAGAATGAGCAGTTCTTC
TRBV19	-	-	TRBJ1-5	CASTRGTASNQPQHF	TGTGCCAGTACCCGGGGGACTGCCTCAAATCAGCCCCAGCATTTT
TRBV19	TRBD1	few	TRBJ1-2	CASSLGQSRGVRGYTF	TGTGCCAGTAGCCTGGGACAGTCCCGGGGAGTTCGCGGCTACACCTTC
TRBV6-5	-	-	TRBJ1-1	CASKMGGEPNTEAFF	TGTGCCAGCAAGATGGGGGGGGAACCGAACACTGAAGCTTTCTTT
TRBV7-2	-	-	TRBJ1-2	CASSVGGGNYGYTF	TGTGCCTCATCCGTTGGGGGGGGAAACTATGGCTACACCTTC
TRBV10-1	-	-	TRBJ1-5	CASSASNQPQHF	TGCGCCAGCAGTGCCTCCAATCAGCCCCAGCATTTT
TRBV19	TRBD1	once	TRBJ1-2	CASSSWTGRYTF	TGTGCCAGTAGTTCCTGGACAGGGAGGTACACCTTC
TRBV10-2	-	-	TRBJ1-1	CASSETVNTEAFF	TGCGCCAGCAGTGAAACAGTGAACACTGAAGCTTTCTTT
TRBV19	-	-	TRBJ1-2	CASSDSGGRYGYTF	TGTGCCAGTAGCGATAGTGGGGGCCGCTATGGCTACACCTTC
TRBV19	-	-	TRBJ1-2	CASSIEGGIYGYTF	TGTGCCAGTAGTATAGAGGGGGGGATCTATGGCTACACCTTC
TRBV5-1	-	few	TRBJ1-2	CASSRGVAGDYGYTF	TGCGCCAGCAGCCGGGGCGTAGCGGGGGACTATGGCTACACCTTC
TRBV5-1	-	-	TRBJ2-1	CASSLNSPDNEQFF	TGCGCCAGCAGCTTGAATAGCCCCGACAATGAGCAGTTCTTC
TRBV11-2	-	-	TRBJ2-1	CASSSDPEVLYNEQFF	TGTGCCAGCAGCTCCGACCCCGAGGTCTTATACAATGAGCAGTTCTTC
TRBV9	-	-	TRBJ1-1	CASSVAYSSNTEAFF	TGTGCCAGCAGCGTAGCCTACAGCTCCAACACTGAAGCTTTCTTT
TRBV9	-	-	TRBJ1-1	CASSVAQNTEAFF	TGTGCCAGCAGCGTAGCCCAAAACACTGAAGCTTTCTTT
TRBV7-2	-	-	TRBJ2-2	CASSLGDGELFF	TGTGCCAGCAGCTTAGGCGACGGGGAGCTGTTTTTT
TRBV7-8	-	-	TRBJ1-6	CASSRQGYNSPLHF	TGTGCCAGCAGCCGGCAGGGATATAATTCACCCCTCCACTTT
TRBV2	TRBD1	-	TRBJ1-1	CASSLDRGNTEAFF	TGTGCCAGCAGTTTGGACAGGGGGAACACTGAAGCTTTCTTT
TRBV7-9	-	-	TRBJ2-1	CASSPRGGGSYNEQFF	TGTGCCAGCAGTCCGAGGGGGGGAGGCTCCTACAATGAGCAGTTCTTC